This T cell receptor (beta chain) was profiled in a study of blood T cell repertoires in COVID-19. Across the whole study: Specimens from acute and convalescent COVID-19 originated in the United States, Italy and Spain. PBMCs, B-cell-depleted T cells, or T cells provided the cDNA or gDNA that made up the material.

In the source study's methods: Estimation of nucleated cell counts relied on the amplification of reference gene primers. TCRdb's copy holds only in-frame clones and misses some; the assay was immunoSEQ multiplex PCR. V and J calls and clone size are copied from that table; D and trimming were computed from the DNA. The table records approximately 200,000 clones, over 75% of them present only once. There are 16 residues in the CDR3. CDR1 and CDR2 from the germline V gene are KGHSH and LQKENI. The V end was cut by 2 bases, the J end by 2 bases, with 15 bases between. The receptor's source is a man between 35 and 55 years old with active or convalescent COVID-19. This sequence joins TRBV18 and TRBJ1-1; D may be TRBD1 (6 bases). Sequences were obtained from peripheral blood. Here the CDR3 DNA reads TGTGCCAGCTCACCAACCCGTGGGGGGGCAAACACTGAAGCTTTCTTT. Translating gives CASSPTRGGANTEAFF.